These 13 T cell receptor beta chains came from one sample sequenced in a study of monozygotic twins with inflammatory bowel disease (dated by TCRdb to the late 2010s). The method was 5' RACE. Instrument on record: Illumina HiSeq 2500. TCRdb reprocessed the reads, and each CDR3 protein sequence is entered once, without DNA. The record for this sample contains fewer than 200,000 distinct CDR3 sequences. The top ten clonotypes cover 2% to 3% of the sample. Material: blood. These TCRs come from a human donor with ulcerative colitis or Crohn's disease, or a healthy co-twin of an affected twin (not recorded which).

The V gene is TRBV9, the J gene TRBJ1-5; TCRdb reports TRBD1, a call that lacks DNA to check it against. Per germline, CDR1 SGDLS and CDR2 YYNGEE. The CDR3 has 16 residues. The CDR3 reads CASSVGAGGESQPQHF.

This chain links TRBV3-1 with TRBJ2-5; the D call of TRBD1 rests on TCRdb alone, since no DNA is present to check it. The CDR3 spans 14 residues. Germline CDR1 LGHDT, CDR2 YNNKEL (reference sequence). The CDR3 loop reads CASSQHDRGETQYF.

The V and J genes are TRBV2 and TRBJ1-6; the TRBD1 assignment by TCRdb is unverifiable without DNA. The CDR3 length is 15 residues. In germline, CDR1 is SNHLY, CDR2 FYNNEI. CDR3 protein: CASTNSGDFISPLHF.

The chain joins TRBV21-1 to TRBJ2-7; the TCRdb D gene call, TRBD1, has no DNA to confirm it. TRBV21-1 is classified as a pseudogene. The CDR3 extends over 16 amino acids. The chain's CDR3 is CASSKVWRDGVYEQYF.

The genes are TRBV7-2 and TRBJ1-3; TCRdb reports TRBD1, a call that lacks DNA to check it against. Germline V gene lookup returns CDR1 SGHTA and CDR2 FQGNSA. CDR3 length: 15 amino acids. CDR3: CASSLQGATGNTIYF.

The CDR3 sequence: CASSQERWEGDQQETQYF. This chain uses TRBV4-3 with TRBJ2-5; TCRdb calls TRBD2, which cannot be checked without DNA. The CDR3 has 18 amino acids. The germline gives CDR1 LGHNA, CDR2 YSLEER.

The chain employs TRBV20-1 and TRBJ2-7. This CDR3 contains 15 residues. Germline-derived CDR1 and CDR2 are DFQATT and SNEGSKA (reference sequence). CDR3 loop: CSARDLGGTPYEQYF.

The V and J genes are TRBV20-1 and TRBJ1-5. The CDR3 spans 13 residues. Per the germline V gene, CDR1 is DFQATT and CDR2 is SNEGSKA (reference sequence). This CDR3 reads CSAREGRGQPQHF.

The rearrangement uses TRBV7-7 and TRBJ2-1. CDR1 SSHAT and CDR2 FNYEAQ come from the germline V gene (reference sequence). This CDR3 comprises 15 residues. CDR3 sequence: CASSLGGTSYNEQFF.

The chain joins TRBV6-1 to TRBJ1-2; absent DNA, TCRdb's TRBD1 call cannot be checked. The CDR3 length is 17 residues. Looked up from germline, CDR1 is MNHNS and CDR2 is SASEGT. This chain's CDR3 is CASSDGWGADKSDGYTF.

This chain connects TRBV9 to TRBJ2-3; the TCRdb D gene call, TRBD2, has no DNA to confirm it. The CDR3 totals 15 residues. In germline, CDR1 is SGDLS, CDR2 YYNGEE. CDR3 amino acids: CASSVAAGNSDTQYF.

The V gene is TRBV4-2, the J gene TRBJ2-1; the TCRdb call, TRBD1, lacks DNA for checking. The CDR3 is 13 residues long. CDR1 and CDR2 (germline): LGHNA, YNFKEQ. The chain's CDR3 is CASSKTGEGEQFF.

The V gene is TRBV7-3, the J gene TRBJ2-1; checking the TCRdb D call of TRBD1 is not possible without DNA. CDR3 size: 16 residues. Germline assignment: CDR1 SGHTA and CDR2 FQGTGA. The CDR3 is CASSSGGGGPYNEQFF.